This T cell receptor beta chain was identified during a study of PD-1 blockade in mismatch repair-deficient tumors. This clone was detected a few times. What it binds is unknown. Mismatch repair deficiency was confirmed in all patients, by PCR or immunohistochemistry. TCRdb's table, derived via immunoSEQ multiplex PCR, lists solely in-frame clones and lacks some. Among around 33,000 clones, 65% to 85% were seen once, and the ten largest hold approximately 3.6%. Overall study results and limits: Tumor-resident clones, often undetectable pretreatment in blood, expanded then contracted after pembrolizumab.

CDR1 and CDR2 (germline): SGHNT, YYREEE (reference sequence). The J segment lost 7 bases and the V segment lost 3 bases, leaving 12 bases of the junction unmatched. CDR3 length: 15 residues. The receptor was isolated from an adult with mismatch repair-deficient cancer. The chain links TRBV5-4 to TRBJ2-7; TRBD1 agrees at 8 bases. Here the sequenced sample was PBMCs, taken 6 to 7 weeks after starting pembrolizumab. CDR3 region: CASSWSTDRVREQYF. The CDR3, as DNA: TGTGCCAGCAGCTGGTCAACGGACAGGGTCCGAGAGCAGTACTTC. Supplemented by reference TRBV5-4 and TRBJ2-7, the full variable domain reads ETGVTQSPTHLIKTRGQQVTLRCSSQSGHNTVSWYQQALGQGPQFIFQYYREEENGRGNFPPRFSGLQFPNYSSELNVNALELDDSALYLCASSWSTDRVREQYFGPGTRLTVT.